Following are 14 T cell receptor beta chains from one sample sequenced in a study of tumor-infiltrating lymphocytes in primary liver carcinoma. The study co-extracted DNA and RNA from 20-30 mg of unsorted bulk tissue. Using a constant-region primer together with ProtoScript II reverse transcriptase, TCR beta cDNA was made from roughly 520 ng of total RNA. Sequencing libraries for TCR beta derived from three nested multiplex PCR rounds that used slightly modified ARM-PCR. Amplification in the first two PCR rounds was performed using TRBV1-TRBV30 forward primers and a C-beta reverse primer for approximately 10 cycles each. MiXCR, run by TCRdb on the multiplex PCR reads, gives a single entry per CDR3 protein. The sample yields approximately 120,000 distinct CDR3 sequences, roughly three fifths seen once. The source material was liver tumor tissue from sampling region 3. Subset described: tumor region T3, left-lateral pole. The receptor set was obtained from a woman aged 55-70 years with primary liver carcinoma and hepatitis B virus infection.

With respect to this clonotype: At one of its ends the junction is not consistent with the germline gene, which may arise from a read error. The gene calls are TRBV29-1 and TRBJ2-1; D remains ambiguous. The germline V gene has CDR1 SQVTM and CDR2 ANQGSEA. This CDR3 is 14 amino acids long. CDR3 amino acids: CSVRPRGTYNGQFF. DNA of the CDR3: TGCAGTGTCCGCCCACGAGGCACCTACAATGGGCAGTTCTTC.

A word on this clonotype: A much larger clone differs from this one at a single base, so this may be a read error. The chain uses TRBV30 and TRBJ2-1, with 7 positions matching TRBD2. CDR3 length: 14 amino acids. Germline assignment: CDR1 GTSNPN and CDR2 SVGIG (reference sequence). CDR3 bases: TGTGCCTGGAATGTCCAGCGGGACGTAGATGAGCAGTCCTTC. It yields the protein CAWNVQRDVDEQSF.

The CDR3 spells CSVVSGQLNTETFF. The CDR3, as DNA: TGCAGCGTTGTGTCGGGACAACTGAACACTGAGACTTTCTTT. The chain combines TRBV29-1 with TRBJ1-1; D is possibly TRBD1 (6 bases). V shed 4 bases and J shed 12 bases, with 24 bases lying between them. From germline, CDR1 is SQVTM and CDR2 ANQGSEA. The CDR3 contains 14 residues. Drawing the rest from reference TRBV29-1 and TRBJ1-1, the complete variable domain is SAVISQKPSRDICQRGTSLTIQCQVDSQVTMMFWYRQQPGQSLTLIATANQGSEATYESGFVIDKFPISRPNLTFSTLTVSNMSPEDSSIYLCSVVSGQLNTETFFGQGTRLTVV.

The chain joins TRBV28 to TRBJ2-5, with D maybe TRBD1 (6 bases). The CDR3 is 14 amino acids. V was trimmed by 7 bases and J by 13 bases, leaving 25 bases between them. In germline, CDR1 is MDHEN, CDR2 SYDVKM. The CDR3 loop is CASTEDRRQETRYF. Written as DNA, the CDR3 is TGTGCCAGCACCGAAGACAGGCGACAAGAGACTCGGTACTTC.

Remarks on this clonotype: As the CDR3 is not closed by the conserved phenylalanine or tryptophan, this likely results from a read error. This chain uses TRBV29-1 with TRBJ2-7; D may be TRBD2 (6 bases). In germline, CDR1 is SQVTM, CDR2 ANQGSEA. Trimming cost V 6 bases and J 9 bases, with 21 bases left between them. The CDR3 totals 13 residues. In DNA form, the CDR3 reads TGCAGCGTGGAGGATGCGGGGAAGATCGCGCAGTACTCC. It yields the protein CSVEDAGKIAQYS.

This clonotype was counted ten times or more. The chain recombines TRBV6-6 with TRBJ1-2; D not resolved. The CDR3 spans 14 residues. Trimming removed 6 bases at V and 4 bases at J, with 15 bases between. Germline V gene data show CDR1 as MNHNY and CDR2 as SVGAGI (reference sequence). CDR3 region: CASSHFLSAYGYTF. The DNA for the CDR3 is TGTGCCAGCAGCCACTTTCTCTCAGCCTATGGCTACACCTTC.

As for this clonotype: This may be a read error: a much more frequent sequence differs by one nucleotide. This rearrangement joins TRBV12-3 or TRBV12-4 to TRBJ2-2; D perhaps matches TRBD1 (6 bases). Trimming shortened V by 7 bases and J by 7 bases, and 19 bases separated the two germline ends. The CDR3 loop spans 15 amino acids. As DNA, the CDR3 is TGTGCCAGCACTCTCTTGCTGGGGGACATCGGGGAGCTGTTTTTT. Its translation: CASTLLLGDIGELFF.

This clonotype was found many times. The chain joins TRBV6-5 to TRBJ1-1; D is possibly TRBD1 (5 bases). V was cut by 3 bases and J by 4 bases, with 9 bases left in between. The CDR3 loop spans 13 amino acids. From germline, CDR1 is MNHEY and CDR2 SVGAGI. The CDR3 DNA sequence: TGTGCCAGCAGTTATAGGGGATTCACTGAAGCTTTCTTT. It is translated as CASSYRGFTEAFF.

This clonotype is categorized as medium-sized. V usage is TRBV10-2 and J usage is TRBJ2-5, with TRBD2 matching over 13 bases. The CDR3 has 16 residues. Germline-derived CDR1 and CDR2 are WSHSY and SAAADI. V gave up 2 bases and J gave up 6 bases; unmatched junction bases: 6. The CDR3 region has the DNA TGCGCCAGCAGTGAGGAACTAGCGGGAGGGCGAAAGACCCAGTACTTC. Translation: CASSEELAGGRKTQYF.

As for this clonotype: This may stem from a read error, because a much larger clone lies one nucleotide away. The chain combines TRBV29-1 with TRBJ2-3; 8 bases fit TRBD1. CDR3 size: 13 residues. CDR1 is SQVTM, CDR2 ANQGSEA, per germline. CDR3 residues: CSVDDRGTDTQCF. CDR3 DNA sequence: TGCAGCGTTGATGACAGGGGAACAGATACGCAGTGTTTT.

A word on this clonotype: One junction end does not reproduce the germline sequence, and a read error may be involved. This chain connects TRBV11-2 to TRBJ2-3, with a tentative D call TRBD2 (5 bases). Germline CDR1 reads SGHAT; CDR2 reads FQNNGV. The CDR3 has 16 amino acids. CDR3 bases: TGTGCCAGCGGTTTAGGATCGGGATATGACACAGATATGCAGTATTTT. Protein: CASGLGSGYDTDMQYF.

Comment on this clonotype: A much larger clone is a single base away; this may be a read error. Lacking the conserved final phenylalanine or tryptophan, this CDR3 likely reflects a read error. CDR3 sequence reads: CAISAGSRADTQYL. The CDR3 DNA reads TGTGCCATCAGTGCAGGGAGCAGGGCGGATACGCAGTATTTG. The chain employs TRBV10-3 and TRBJ2-3; D possibly uses TRBD1 or TRBD2 (5 bases each). The germline V gene encodes CDR1 ENHRY and CDR2 SYGVKD. The CDR3 covers 14 residues. The V end lost 4 bases, the J end lost 6 bases, and 14 bases lay between the germline ends.

As regards this clonotype: A much more abundant neighbour one base away suggests this may be a read error. In this CDR3 the conserved last residue, phenylalanine or tryptophan, is missing, so a read error is likely. The rearrangement links TRBV14 to TRBJ2-3; unclear D gene. V was cut by 8 bases and J by 3 bases, with 18 bases left in between. CDR1 SGHDN and CDR2 FVKESK come from the germline V gene. This CDR3 is 15 amino acids long. CDR3 coding DNA: TGTGCCAGCTCACCGACCCGCGCATATACAGATACGCAGTATCTT. Its translation is CASSPTRAYTDTQYL.

This chain connects TRBV11-3 to TRBJ2-5; D remains unclear. CDR3 length: 16 residues. V was pared by 9 bases and J by 2 bases, with 22 bases between. Germline V gene lookup returns CDR1 SGHNT and CDR2 YENEEA. CDR3 coding DNA: TGTGCCAGTAGCCCCCCCATGGGCGGATGGCAAGAGACCCAGTACTTC. The encoded protein is CASSPPMGGWQETQYF.